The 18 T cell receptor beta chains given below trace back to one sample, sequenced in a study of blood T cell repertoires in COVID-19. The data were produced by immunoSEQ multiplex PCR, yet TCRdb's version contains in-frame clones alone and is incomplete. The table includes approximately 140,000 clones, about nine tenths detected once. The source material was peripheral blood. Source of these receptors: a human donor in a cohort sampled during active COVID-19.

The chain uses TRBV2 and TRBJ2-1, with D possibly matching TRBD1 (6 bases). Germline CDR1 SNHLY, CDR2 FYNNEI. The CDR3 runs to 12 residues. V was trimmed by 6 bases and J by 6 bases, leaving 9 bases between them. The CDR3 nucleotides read TGTGCCAGCAGAACGGACAGCAATGAGCAGTTCTTC. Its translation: CASRTDSNEQFF.

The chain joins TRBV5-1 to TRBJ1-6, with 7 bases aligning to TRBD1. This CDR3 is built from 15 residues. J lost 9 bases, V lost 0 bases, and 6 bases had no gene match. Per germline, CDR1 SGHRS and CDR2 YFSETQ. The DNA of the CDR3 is TGCGCCAGCAGCTTGGCCGGGACAGATGGTTCACCCCTCCACTTT. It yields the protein CASSLAGTDGSPLHF.

CDR3 DNA sequence: TGCGCCAGCAGCCGAGGAGGACAGGGAGGGGCTGGGGCCAACGTCCTGACTTTC. Amino acid sequence: CASSRGGQGGAGANVLTF. The rearrangement links TRBV4-3 to TRBJ2-6; D perhaps matches TRBD1 (8 bases). V was cut by 4 bases and J by 2 bases, with 18 bases left in between. Germline lookup yields CDR1 LGHNA and CDR2 YSLEER. The CDR3 is 18 residues long.

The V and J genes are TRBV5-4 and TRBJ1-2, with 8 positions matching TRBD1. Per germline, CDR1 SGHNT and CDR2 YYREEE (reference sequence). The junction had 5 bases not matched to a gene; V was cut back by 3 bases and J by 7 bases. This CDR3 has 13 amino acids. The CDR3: CASSYGTGTGYTF. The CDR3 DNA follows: TGTGCCAGCAGCTACGGGACAGGAACTGGCTACACCTTC.

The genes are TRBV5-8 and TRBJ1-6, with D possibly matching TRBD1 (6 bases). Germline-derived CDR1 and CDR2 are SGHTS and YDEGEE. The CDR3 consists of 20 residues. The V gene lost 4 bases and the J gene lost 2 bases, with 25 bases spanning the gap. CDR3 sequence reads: CASSPPPLWTTGAYNSPLHF. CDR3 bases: TGTGCCAGCAGCCCTCCTCCACTATGGACGACAGGCGCCTATAATTCACCCCTCCACTTT.

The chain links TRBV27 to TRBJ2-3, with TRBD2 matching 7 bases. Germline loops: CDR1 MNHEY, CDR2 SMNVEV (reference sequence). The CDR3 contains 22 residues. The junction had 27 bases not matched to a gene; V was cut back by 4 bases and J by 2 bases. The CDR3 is CASSSKGPNFLASGRYTDTQYF. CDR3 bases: TGTGCCAGCAGTTCAAAGGGACCGAACTTCTTGGCTAGCGGAAGGTACACAGATACGCAGTATTTT.

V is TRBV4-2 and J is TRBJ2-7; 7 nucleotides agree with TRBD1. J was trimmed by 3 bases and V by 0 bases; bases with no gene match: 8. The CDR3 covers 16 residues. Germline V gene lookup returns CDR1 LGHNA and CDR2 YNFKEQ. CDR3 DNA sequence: TGTGCCAGCAGCCAAGATGAGGGGGCGGTAGGCTACGAGCAGTACTTC. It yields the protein CASSQDEGAVGYEQYF.

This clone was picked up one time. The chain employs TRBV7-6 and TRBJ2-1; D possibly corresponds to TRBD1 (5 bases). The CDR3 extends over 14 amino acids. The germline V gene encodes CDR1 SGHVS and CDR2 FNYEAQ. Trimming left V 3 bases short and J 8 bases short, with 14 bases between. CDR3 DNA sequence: TGTGCCAGCAGCTTGGGGCAGGGTCTCCATGAGCAGTTCTTC. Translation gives CASSLGQGLHEQFF.

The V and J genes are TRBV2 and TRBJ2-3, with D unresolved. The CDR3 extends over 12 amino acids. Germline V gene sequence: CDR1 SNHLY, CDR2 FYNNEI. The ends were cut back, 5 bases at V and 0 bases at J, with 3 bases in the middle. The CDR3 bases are TGTGCCAGCAGTCTTAGCACAGATACGCAGTATTTT. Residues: CASSLSTDTQYF.

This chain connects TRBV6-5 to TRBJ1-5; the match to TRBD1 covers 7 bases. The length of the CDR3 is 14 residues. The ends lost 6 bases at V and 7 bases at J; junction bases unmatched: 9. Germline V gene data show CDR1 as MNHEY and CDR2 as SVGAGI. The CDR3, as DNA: TGTGCCAGCAGGGGCAACAACAGGGGACAGCCCCAGCATTTT. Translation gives CASRGNNRGQPQHF.

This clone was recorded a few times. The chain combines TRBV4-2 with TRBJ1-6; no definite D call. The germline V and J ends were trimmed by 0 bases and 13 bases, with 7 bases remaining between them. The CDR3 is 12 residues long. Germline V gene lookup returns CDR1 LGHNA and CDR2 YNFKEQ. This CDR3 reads CASSQDGRPLHF. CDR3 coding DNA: TGTGCCAGCAGCCAAGATGGCAGGCCCCTCCACTTT.

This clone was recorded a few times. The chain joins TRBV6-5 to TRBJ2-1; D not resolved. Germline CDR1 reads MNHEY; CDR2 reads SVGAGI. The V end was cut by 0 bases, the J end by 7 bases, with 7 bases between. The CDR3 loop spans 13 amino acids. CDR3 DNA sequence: TGTGCCAGCAGTTACTCGACTGGGAATGAGCAGTTCTTC. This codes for CASSYSTGNEQFF.

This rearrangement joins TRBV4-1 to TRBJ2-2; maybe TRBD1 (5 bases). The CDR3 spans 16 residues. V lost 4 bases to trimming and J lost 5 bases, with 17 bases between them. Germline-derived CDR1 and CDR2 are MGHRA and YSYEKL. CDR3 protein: CASSLLYEQVTGELFF. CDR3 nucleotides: TGCGCCAGCAGCCTCTTATACGAACAGGTGACCGGGGAGCTGTTTTTT.

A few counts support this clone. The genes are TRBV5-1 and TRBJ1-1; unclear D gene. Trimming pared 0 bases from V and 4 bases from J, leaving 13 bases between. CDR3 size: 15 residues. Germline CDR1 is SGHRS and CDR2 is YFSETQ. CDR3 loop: CASSLATVEGTEAFF. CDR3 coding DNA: TGCGCCAGCAGCTTGGCGACGGTGGAGGGCACTGAAGCTTTCTTT. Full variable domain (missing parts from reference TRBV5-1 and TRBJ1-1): KAGVTQTPRYLIKTRGQQVTLSCSPISGHRSVSWYQQTPGQGLQFLFEYFSETQRNKGNFPGRFSGRQFSNSRSEMNVSTLELGDSALYLCASSLATVEGTEAFFGQGTRLTVV.

The CDR3 loop reads CASSQRDGNTIYF. Here the CDR3 DNA reads TGTGCCAGCAGCCAACGAGATGGAAACACCATATATTTT. V and J are TRBV9 and TRBJ1-3; D unresolved. CDR1 is SGDLS, CDR2 YYNGEE, per germline. CDR3 length: 13 residues. Trimming pared 4 bases from V and 3 bases from J, leaving 8 bases between. The full variable domain, its missing parts supplied by reference TRBV9 and TRBJ1-3, is DSGVTQTPKHLITATGQRVTLRCSPRSGDLSVYWYQQSLDQGLQFLIQYYNGEERAKGNILERFSAQQFPDLHSELNLSSLELGDSALYFCASSQRDGNTIYFGEGSWLTVV.

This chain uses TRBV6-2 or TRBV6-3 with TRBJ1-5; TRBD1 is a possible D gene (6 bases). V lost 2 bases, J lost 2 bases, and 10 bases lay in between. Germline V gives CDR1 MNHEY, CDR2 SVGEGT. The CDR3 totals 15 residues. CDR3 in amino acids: CASSYGGAGNQPQHF. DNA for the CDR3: TGTGCCAGCAGTTACGGGGGCGCTGGCAATCAGCCCCAGCATTTT.

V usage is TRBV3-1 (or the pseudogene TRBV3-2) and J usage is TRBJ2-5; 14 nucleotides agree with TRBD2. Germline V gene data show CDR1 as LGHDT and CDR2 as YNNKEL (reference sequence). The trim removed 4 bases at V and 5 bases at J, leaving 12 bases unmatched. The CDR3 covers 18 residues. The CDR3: CASSPYRGLAGGRETQYF. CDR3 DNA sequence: TGTGCCAGCAGCCCCTATCGAGGACTAGCGGGAGGTCGGGAGACCCAGTACTTC.

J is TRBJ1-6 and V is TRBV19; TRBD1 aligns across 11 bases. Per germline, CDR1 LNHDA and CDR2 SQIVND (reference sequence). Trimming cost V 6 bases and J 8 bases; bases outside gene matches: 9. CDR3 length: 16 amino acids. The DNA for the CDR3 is TGTGCCAGTAGCGTTGCAGGGACAGGGGGAGATTCACCCCTCCACTTT. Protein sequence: CASSVAGTGGDSPLHF. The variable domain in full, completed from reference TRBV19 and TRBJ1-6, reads DGGITQSPKYLFRKEGQNVTLSCEQNLNHDAMYWYRQDPGQGLRLIYYSQIVNDFQKGDIAEGYSVSREKKESFPLTVTSAQKNPTAFYLCASSVAGTGGDSPLHFGNGTRLTVT.